The next 28 T cell receptor beta chains were all read from a single sample in a study of T cells in Graves' hyperthyroidism and ophthalmopathy. Amplification of TCR beta CDR3 regions used RNA as the template. HTBI primers were the set used in a first-round RT-PCR of the TCR CDR3. MiXCR, run by TCRdb on the multiplex PCR reads, gives a single entry per CDR3 protein. This table holds hundreds of thousands of distinct CDR3 sequences, around 15% found once. The sequenced sample was blood. The receptor set was obtained from a man aged 18 to 30 with Graves' ophthalmopathy.

The genes are TRBV15 and TRBJ2-5, with D tentatively TRBD1 or TRBD2 (5 bases each). Trimming left V 2 bases short and J 5 bases short, with 15 bases between. CDR3 size: 15 residues. Germline CDR1 and CDR2: LNHNV and YYDKDF (reference sequence). This CDR3 is CATSRRDAPRETQYF. The CDR3 bases are TGTGCCACCAGCAGACGGGACGCTCCCAGGGAGACCCAGTACTTC.

At least ten counts were recorded for this clonotype. This sequence joins TRBV18 and TRBJ2-5, with D perhaps TRBD1 or TRBD2 (5 bases each). Trimming left V 4 bases short and J 1 base short, with 10 bases between. The CDR3 has 14 residues. Germline V gives CDR1 KGHSH, CDR2 LQKENI. The CDR3 loop is CASSLRDGQETQYF. Written as DNA, the CDR3 is TGTGCCAGCTCACTCCGGGACGGCCAAGAGACCCAGTACTTC.

The chain recombines TRBV10-1 with TRBJ2-3; possible D gene TRBD1, 6 bases. Germline values: CDR1 WNHNN, CDR2 SYGVQD (reference sequence). CDR3 length equals 15 residues. Trimming pared 0 bases from V and 3 bases from J, leaving 10 bases between. CDR3 in amino acids: CASSESGGTTDTQYF. CDR3 nucleotide sequence: TGCGCCAGCAGTGAGTCTGGGGGCACGACAGATACGCAGTATTTT.

The chain employs TRBV20-1 and TRBJ1-5; D possibly corresponds to TRBD1 (5 bases). The CDR3 length is 13 residues. The germline V gene has CDR1 DFQATT and CDR2 SNEGSKA (reference sequence). The germline V and J ends were trimmed by 6 bases and 5 bases, with 14 bases remaining between them. In DNA form, the CDR3 reads TGCAGTGCAGCAGCCGGGACTGATCAGCCCCAGCATTTT. It yields the protein CSAAAGTDQPQHF.

This clonotype has ten or more counts. The gene calls are TRBV2 and TRBJ2-5, with D possibly being TRBD1 or TRBD2 (6 bases each). The CDR3 runs to 14 residues. Germline V gene lookup returns CDR1 SNHLY and CDR2 FYNNEI. The germline V and J ends were trimmed by 5 bases and 1 base, with 11 bases remaining between them. The CDR3 nucleotides read TGTGCCAGCAGTTGGGGGGCTCCCCAAGAGACCCAGTACTTC. Residues: CASSWGAPQETQYF.

This clonotype came up many times. V and J are TRBV5-1 and TRBJ1-2, with TRBD1 matching 8 bases. With 7 bases clipped from V and 8 bases from J, the junction kept 10 bases outside the gene matches. The CDR3 contains 13 residues. CDR1 and CDR2 (germline): SGHRS, YFSETQ. The CDR3 sequence is CASARTGMEGYTF. CDR3 nucleotides: TGCGCCAGCGCGAGGACAGGGATGGAAGGCTACACCTTC.

The V gene is TRBV11-2, the J gene TRBJ2-1; TRBD1 matches 7 bases. The CDR3 covers 16 residues. In germline, CDR1 is SGHAT, CDR2 FQNNGV. J was trimmed by 4 bases and V by 5 bases; bases with no gene match: 11. DNA for the CDR3: TGTGCCAGCAGCCCTTTAGGGCCAGGGGGATACAATGAGCAGTTCTTC. Translated: CASSPLGPGGYNEQFF.

This clonotype was counted ten times or more. The chain joins TRBV30 to TRBJ2-1; D call uncertain. Germline loops: CDR1 GTSNPN, CDR2 SVGIG (reference sequence). The length of the CDR3 is 11 residues. V was trimmed by 8 bases and J by 7 bases, leaving 12 bases between them. CDR3 in DNA: TGTGCCGCACAAAGTGGGAATGAGCAGTTCTTC. It specifies CAAQSGNEQFF. Full variable domain (rest looked up from reference TRBV30 and TRBJ2-1): SQTIHQWPATLVQPVGSPLSLECTVEGTSNPNLYWYRQAAGRGLQLLFYSVGIGQISSEVPQNLSASRPQDRQFILSSKKLLLSDSGFYLCAAQSGNEQFFGPGTRLTVL.

V usage is TRBV4-1 and J usage is TRBJ2-7, with TRBD2 identical over 8 bases. The CDR3 loop spans 12 amino acids. V lost 10 bases, J lost 4 bases, and 6 bases stayed unmatched. Germline lookup yields CDR1 MGHRA and CDR2 YSYEKL. The CDR3 region is CATPGGDYEQYF. The CDR3, as DNA: TGCGCCACCCCGGGGGGGGATTACGAGCAGTACTTC.

This chain connects TRBV27 to TRBJ1-1; D is possibly TRBD1 (5 bases). The CDR3 spans 14 residues. Germline V gene sequence: CDR1 MNHEY, CDR2 SMNVEV (reference sequence). V lost 3 bases, J lost 3 bases, and 11 bases lay in between. The CDR3 here is CASSFLGVDTEAFF. CDR3 DNA: TGTGCCAGCAGTTTCTTGGGGGTGGACACTGAAGCTTTCTTT.

This clonotype has ten or more counts. The chain combines TRBV11-2 with TRBJ2-7, with D perhaps TRBD2 (7 bases). Germline V gene lookup returns CDR1 SGHAT and CDR2 FQNNGV. V lost 3 bases and J lost 3, with 12 bases in between. The CDR3 runs 14 residues. CDR3 sequence: CASSFGGGGYEQYF. Here the CDR3 DNA reads TGTGCCAGCAGCTTTGGAGGGGGGGGCTACGAGCAGTACTTC.

This clonotype was seen many times. The CDR3, as DNA: TGTGCCAACTCGAGGGGTATAGCGGGAACCTTCGATGAGCAGTTCTTC. Translating it yields CANSRGIAGTFDEQFF. The chain has TRBV10-3 and TRBJ2-1; 8 bases are shared with TRBD2. Looked up from germline, CDR1 is ENHRY and CDR2 is SYGVKD. Trimming removed 10 bases from V and 8 bases from J; junction bases left unmatched: 19. The CDR3 loop spans 16 amino acids.

This clonotype was recorded many times. The rearrangement joins TRBV11-3 to TRBJ2-5, with TRBD2 as a possible D gene (6 bases). The CDR3 runs 15 residues. V was trimmed by 2 bases and J by 4 bases, leaving 14 bases between them. CDR1 is SGHNT and CDR2 is YENEEA in the germline V gene. The CDR3 spells CASSLMGGWGETQYF. DNA for the CDR3: TGTGCCAGCAGCTTAATGGGGGGATGGGGAGAGACCCAGTACTTC.

Notes on this clonotype: This may be a read error: a much more frequent sequence differs by one nucleotide. The chain recombines TRBV29-1 with TRBJ2-2, with D possibly called TRBD1 or TRBD2 (6 bases each). Trimming stripped 7 bases from V and 0 bases from J, with 15 bases between. In germline, CDR1 is SQVTM, CDR2 ANQGSEA. This CDR3 has 15 amino acids. The CDR3 DNA sequence: TGCAGCGCCAAGGGGGGCCACACGAACACCGGGGAGCTGTTTTTT. It specifies CSAKGGHTNTGELFF.

The chain has TRBV20-1 and TRBJ1-6, with D possibly being TRBD1 (6 bases). The CDR3 has 15 residues. In germline, CDR1 is DFQATT, CDR2 SNEGSKA (reference sequence). V dropped 0 bases and J dropped 10 bases, with 16 bases sitting between them. The CDR3 DNA follows: TGCAGTGCTAGAGACAGGGGAGGAGTAGGCTCACCCCTCCACTTT. Amino acid sequence: CSARDRGGVGSPLHF.

The chain is built from TRBV9 and TRBJ2-3; D remains unclear. Germline V gene sequence: CDR1 SGDLS, CDR2 YYNGEE. Trimming pared 0 bases from V and 0 bases from J, leaving 5 bases between. The CDR3 is 14 amino acids. The CDR3 protein is CASSVERSTDTQYF. The CDR3 nucleotides read TGTGCCAGCAGCGTAGAGAGGAGCACAGATACGCAGTATTTT.

The J gene is TRBJ1-5, the V gene TRBV24-1; unclear D gene. Trimming stripped 4 bases from V and 5 bases from J, with 11 bases between. This CDR3 contains 14 residues. Germline V gene lookup returns CDR1 KGHDR and CDR2 SFDVKD. CDR3 coding DNA: TGTGCCACCAGTGAGACGGGATCCTATCAGCCCCAGCATTTT. Protein product: CATSETGSYQPQHF.

This clonotype showed up many times. The chain links TRBV18 to TRBJ2-3; a possible D gene is TRBD2 (5 bases). The germline V gene has CDR1 KGHSH and CDR2 LQKENI. The V gene lost 3 bases and the J gene lost 5 bases, with 9 bases spanning the gap. This CDR3 comprises 13 residues. In DNA, the CDR3 is TGTGCCAGCTCACCCCGGGGTGTAGATACGCAGTATTTT. This sequence encodes CASSPRGVDTQYF.

This clonotype was found many times. The chain is built from TRBV11-2 and TRBJ2-2; the D gene is possibly TRBD1 (6 bases). Germline V gives CDR1 SGHAT, CDR2 FQNNGV. V was pared by 5 bases and J by 7 bases, with 26 bases between. This CDR3 region has 18 residues. The chain's CDR3 is CASSPAGRDTRSGGELFF. CDR3 DNA sequence: TGTGCCAGCAGCCCCGCCGGCCGGGACACCAGATCGGGCGGGGAGCTGTTTTTT.

This clonotype appeared many times. The J gene is TRBJ2-7, the V gene TRBV12-3 or TRBV12-4; no definite D call. V was cut by 6 bases and J by 2 bases, with 17 bases left in between. The CDR3 consists of 15 residues. The CDR3 protein is CASSPDHISTYEQYF. DNA for the CDR3: TGTGCCAGCAGCCCGGACCACATTTCTACCTACGAGCAGTACTTC.

This clonotype was seen many times. This chain uses TRBV30 with TRBJ1-2; D may be TRBD1 (5 bases). The CDR3 extends over 13 amino acids. Per germline, CDR1 GTSNPN and CDR2 SVGIG (reference sequence). V was pared by 0 bases and J by 12 bases, with 17 bases between. CDR3 nucleotide sequence: TGTGCCTGGAGTGTAGCACAGGCCCCGGCGGACACCTTC. Its translation: CAWSVAQAPADTF.

This clonotype was recorded at least ten times. This chain links TRBV20-1 with TRBJ2-5; weak D call: TRBD1 (6 bases). Deletions cut 6 bases from V and 2 bases from J, with 16 bases between. Germline V lookup: CDR1 DFQATT, CDR2 SNEGSKA (reference sequence). The length of the CDR3 is 14 residues. The CDR3 DNA sequence: TGCAGTGCCCAGGGGAGAACTATTCAAGAGACCCAGTACTTC. Its protein product is CSAQGRTIQETQYF.

V gene TRBV9 combines with J gene TRBJ1-3; tentative D call: TRBD1 (6 bases). The CDR3 contains 15 residues. Trimming removed 3 bases at V and 0 bases at J, with 10 bases between. CDR1 is SGDLS, CDR2 YYNGEE, per germline. The CDR3 DNA is TGTGCCAGCAGCGGGGCAGGGGACTCTGGAAACACCATATATTTT. Protein sequence: CASSGAGDSGNTIYF.

This clonotype occurred many times. The chain recombines TRBV11-2 with TRBJ2-7; D is perhaps TRBD1 or TRBD2 (7 bases each). V shed 4 bases and J shed 1 base, with 11 bases lying between them. The CDR3 loop spans 14 amino acids. The germline gives CDR1 SGHAT, CDR2 FQNNGV. The CDR3 reads CASSSRGGSYEQYF. The CDR3 DNA reads TGTGCCAGCAGCTCCAGGGGGGGGTCCTACGAGCAGTACTTC.

The sample holds many counts of this clonotype. The chain employs TRBV7-3 and TRBJ2-7, with TRBD2 identical over 10 bases. This CDR3 is 16 amino acids long. Per germline, CDR1 SGHTA and CDR2 FQGTGA. Losses at the gene ends were 1 base for V and 6 bases for J; bases not matched to a gene: 9. CDR3 residues: CASSLMISGRAPEQYF. DNA of the CDR3: TGTGCCAGCAGCTTAATGATAAGCGGGAGGGCCCCCGAGCAGTACTTC.

In this sample, this clonotype turned up many times. This sequence joins TRBV7-8 and TRBJ1-1; 7 nucleotides align to TRBD1. Germline V CDR1 and CDR2: SGHVS, FQNEAQ. V dropped 5 bases and J dropped 4; count of bases not matched to a gene: 10. This CDR3 contains 15 residues. In nucleotides, the CDR3 is TGTGCCAGCAGCGCGACAGGGTGGATTGGCACTGAAGCTTTCTTT. Translating it yields CASSATGWIGTEAFF.

This clonotype was detected many times. The V gene is TRBV28, the J gene TRBJ2-7; TRBD2 agrees at 12 bases. V lost 5 bases and J lost 6; bases outside the gene matches: 11. CDR1 MDHEN and CDR2 SYDVKM come from the germline V gene. The CDR3 contains 16 residues. The CDR3 reads CASSVTSGGSFLEQYF. The CDR3, as DNA: TGTGCCAGCAGTGTGACTAGCGGGGGTAGCTTCCTCGAGCAGTACTTC.

This rearrangement joins TRBV12-5 to TRBJ2-3; D unresolved. CDR3 length: 14 residues. V was clipped by 1 base and J by 2 bases, with 7 bases between them. Looked up from germline, CDR1 is LGHNT and CDR2 is FRNRAP. Here the CDR3 reads CASGLGNPTDTQYF. CDR3 nucleotide sequence: TGTGCTAGTGGTTTGGGAAACCCCACAGATACGCAGTATTTT.